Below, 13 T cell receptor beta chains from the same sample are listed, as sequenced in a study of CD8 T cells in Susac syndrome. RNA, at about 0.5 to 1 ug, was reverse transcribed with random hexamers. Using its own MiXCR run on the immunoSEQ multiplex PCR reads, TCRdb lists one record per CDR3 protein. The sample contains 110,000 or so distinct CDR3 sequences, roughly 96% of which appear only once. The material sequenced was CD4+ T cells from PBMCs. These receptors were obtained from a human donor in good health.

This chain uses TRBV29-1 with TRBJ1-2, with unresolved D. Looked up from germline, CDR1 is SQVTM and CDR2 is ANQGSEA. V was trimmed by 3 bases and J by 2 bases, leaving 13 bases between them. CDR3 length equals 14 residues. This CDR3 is CSVEGLDRNYGYTF. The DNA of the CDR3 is TGCAGCGTTGAGGGCCTCGACCGAAACTATGGCTACACCTTC.

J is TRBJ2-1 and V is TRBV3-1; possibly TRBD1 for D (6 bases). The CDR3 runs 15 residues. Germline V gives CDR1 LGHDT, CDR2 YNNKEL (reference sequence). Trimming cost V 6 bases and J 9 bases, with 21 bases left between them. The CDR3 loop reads CASRLRGGSGSEQFF. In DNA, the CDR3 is TGTGCCAGCAGACTCAGGGGCGGCTCCGGGTCTGAGCAGTTCTTC.

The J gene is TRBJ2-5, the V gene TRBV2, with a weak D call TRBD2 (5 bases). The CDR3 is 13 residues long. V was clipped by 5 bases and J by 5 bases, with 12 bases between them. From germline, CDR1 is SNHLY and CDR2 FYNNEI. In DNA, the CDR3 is TGTGCCAGCAGTCGCGGGCCGGTGGAGACCCAGTACTTC. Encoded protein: CASSRGPVETQYF.

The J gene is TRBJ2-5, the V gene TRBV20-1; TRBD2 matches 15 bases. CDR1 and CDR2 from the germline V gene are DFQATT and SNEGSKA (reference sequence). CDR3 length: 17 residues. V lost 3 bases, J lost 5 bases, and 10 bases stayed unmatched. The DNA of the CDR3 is TGCAGTGCTAGCCTTCGGACTAGCGGGAGGGCCGGGGAGACCCAGTACTTC. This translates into CSASLRTSGRAGETQYF.

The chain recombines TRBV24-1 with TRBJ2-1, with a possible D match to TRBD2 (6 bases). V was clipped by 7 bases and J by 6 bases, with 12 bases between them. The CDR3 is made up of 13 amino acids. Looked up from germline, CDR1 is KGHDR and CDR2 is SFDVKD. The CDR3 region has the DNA TGTGCCACCAGCTCGAGGGGAGGCAATGAGCAGTTCTTC. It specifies CATSSRGGNEQFF.

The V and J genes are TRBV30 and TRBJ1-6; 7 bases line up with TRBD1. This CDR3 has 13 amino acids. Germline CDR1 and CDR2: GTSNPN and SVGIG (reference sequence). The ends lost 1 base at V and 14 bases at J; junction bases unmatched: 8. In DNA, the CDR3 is TGTGCCTGGAGTGCCCGACAGGGTTTTACCCTCCACTTT. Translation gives CAWSARQGFTLHF.

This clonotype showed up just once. CDR3 DNA: TGTGCCAGCAGTACTAGCGGGGTATACGAGCAGTACTTC. Protein: CASSTSGVYEQYF. The J gene is TRBJ2-7, the V gene TRBV12-3 or TRBV12-4; 10 nucleotides line up with TRBD2. The CDR3 totals 13 residues. V shed 5 bases and J 4 bases; nucleotides not matched to a gene: 2.

CDR3 sequence (DNA): TGTGCCAGCAGTCCAGGGACCGCGATCTCCTACGAGCAGTACTTC. Translating it yields CASSPGTAISYEQYF. V gene TRBV6-5 combines with J gene TRBJ2-7, with D possibly called TRBD1 or TRBD2 (5 bases each). V lost 5 bases to trimming and J lost 0 bases, with 14 bases between them. The germline CDR1 and CDR2 sequences are MNHEY and SVGAGI. The CDR3 runs to 15 residues.

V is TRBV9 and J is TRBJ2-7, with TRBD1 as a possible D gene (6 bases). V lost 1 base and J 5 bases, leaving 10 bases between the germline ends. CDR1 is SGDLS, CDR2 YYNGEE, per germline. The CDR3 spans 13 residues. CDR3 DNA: TGTGCCAGCAGCGTACTTTCAGGGGACGAGCAGTACTTC. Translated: CASSVLSGDEQYF.

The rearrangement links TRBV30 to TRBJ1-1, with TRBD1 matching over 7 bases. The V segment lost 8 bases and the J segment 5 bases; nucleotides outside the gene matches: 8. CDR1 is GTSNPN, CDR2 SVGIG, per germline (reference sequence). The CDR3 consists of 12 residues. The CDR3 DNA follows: TGTGCCAGTGACAGGGTTGGAACTGAAGCTTTCTTT. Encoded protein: CASDRVGTEAFF.

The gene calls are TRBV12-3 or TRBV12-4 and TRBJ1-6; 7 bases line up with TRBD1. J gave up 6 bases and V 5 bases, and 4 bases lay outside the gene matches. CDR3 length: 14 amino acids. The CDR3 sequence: CASSRQGVNSPLHF. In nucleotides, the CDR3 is TGTGCCAGCAGTAGACAGGGCGTTAATTCACCCCTCCACTTT.

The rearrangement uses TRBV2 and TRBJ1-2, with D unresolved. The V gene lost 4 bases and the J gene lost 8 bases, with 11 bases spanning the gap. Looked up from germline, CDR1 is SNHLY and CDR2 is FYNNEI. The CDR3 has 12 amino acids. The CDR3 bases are TGTGCCAGCAGTGTGACGGTTTGGGGCTACACCTTC. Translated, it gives CASSVTVWGYTF.

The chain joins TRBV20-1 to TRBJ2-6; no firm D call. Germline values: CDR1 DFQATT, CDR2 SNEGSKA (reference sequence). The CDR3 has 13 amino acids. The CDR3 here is CGSGVSGANVLTF. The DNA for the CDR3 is TGCGGAAGTGGAGTGTCTGGGGCCAACGTCCTGACTTTC.